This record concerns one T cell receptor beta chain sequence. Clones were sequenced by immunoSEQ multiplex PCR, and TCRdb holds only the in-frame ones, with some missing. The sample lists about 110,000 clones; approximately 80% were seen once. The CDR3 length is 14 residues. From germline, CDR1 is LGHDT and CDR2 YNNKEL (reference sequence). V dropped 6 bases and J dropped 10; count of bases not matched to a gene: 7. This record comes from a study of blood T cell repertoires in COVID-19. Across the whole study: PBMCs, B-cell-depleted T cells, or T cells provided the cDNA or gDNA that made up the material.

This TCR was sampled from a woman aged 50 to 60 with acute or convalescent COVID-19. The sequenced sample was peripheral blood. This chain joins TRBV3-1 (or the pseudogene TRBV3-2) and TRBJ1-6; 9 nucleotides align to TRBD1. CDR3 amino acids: CASRGGTGKSPLHF. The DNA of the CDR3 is TGTGCCAGCAGGGGAGGGACAGGGAAATCACCCCTCCACTTT.